Sequencing of this TCR beta chain was carried out in a study of T cell responses to AZD1222 COVID-19 vaccine. Study results and caveats: Spike-specific TCR breadth and depth both grew after two AZD1222 doses.

Sequencing used immunoSEQ multiplex PCR; TCRdb keeps in-frame clones, though not all of them. The sample shows 130,000 to 150,000 clones, 88% of them seen only once. A remark on this clone: Its antigen is not known.

The CDR3 runs 14 residues. The germline V gene has CDR1 SGHRS and CDR2 YFSETQ. The V end was cut by 7 bases, the J end by 4 bases, with 17 bases between. V gene TRBV5-1 combines with J gene TRBJ1-1, with D possibly TRBD1 on 5 matching bases. Material: peripheral blood, obtained on day 0 of AZD1222 vaccination. The TCR originated in an adult in good health. In nucleotides, the CDR3 is TGCGCCAGCCCGAGAGGGGCGGGGATCACTGAAGCTTTCTTT. Amino acids: CASPRGAGITEAFF.